The 28 T cell receptor beta chains listed next were all sequenced from one sample in a study of T cells in Graves' hyperthyroidism and ophthalmopathy. The TCR beta CDR3 regions underwent amplification using RNA transcripts as the source. The TCR CDR3 first-round RT-PCR relied on the HTBI primer set. TCRdb redid the calling of the multiplex PCR reads with MiXCR, one entry per CDR3 protein. Here the sample spans around 540,000 distinct CDR3 sequences, about 16% being singletons. The specimen sequenced was blood. All receptors derive from a woman in her 30s with Graves' ophthalmopathy.

This clonotype was found many times. This chain joins TRBV7-3 and TRBJ2-1; TRBD2 aligns across 9 bases. The CDR3 is 15 amino acids. CDR1 and CDR2 from the germline V gene are SGHTA and FQGTGA. Unmatched junction bases numbered 4, after V lost 3 bases and J lost 4 bases. The CDR3 region is CASSFLAGTYNEQFF. The DNA for the CDR3 is TGTGCCAGCAGCTTTCTAGCGGGAACTTACAATGAGCAGTTCTTC.

This clonotype came up a few times. The gene calls are TRBV2 and TRBJ2-7; no clear D gene. The CDR3 has 15 amino acids. V was clipped by 1 base and J by 0 bases, with 10 bases between them. In germline, CDR1 is SNHLY, CDR2 FYNNEI. CDR3 nucleotides: TGTGCCAGCAGTGAAGACTCTGCACTCTCCTACGAGCAGTACTTC. Residues: CASSEDSALSYEQYF. The full variable domain, completed using reference TRBV2 and TRBJ2-7, is EPEVTQTPSHQVTQMGQEVILRCVPISNHLYFYWYRQILGQKVEFLVSFYNNEISEKSEIFDDQFSVERPDGSNFTLKIRSTKLEDSAMYFCASSEDSALSYEQYFGPGTRLTVT.

This clonotype was counted ten times or more. The genes are TRBV27 and TRBJ2-5, with D possibly called TRBD1 or TRBD2 (5 bases each). The CDR3 extends over 14 amino acids. Germline V CDR1 and CDR2: MNHEY, SMNVEV (reference sequence). V lost 8 bases and J 5 bases, leaving 18 bases between the germline ends. The CDR3 protein is CASRKRDAVETQYF. The CDR3 nucleotides are TGTGCCAGCCGAAAGAGGGACGCCGTGGAGACCCAGTACTTC.

This clonotype was seen ten or more times. The chain has TRBV9 and TRBJ1-2; D gene uncertain. V lost 2 bases to trimming and J lost 1 base, with 15 bases between them. CDR1 and CDR2 from the germline V gene are SGDLS and YYNGEE. CDR3 length: 16 residues. The CDR3 DNA follows: TGTGCCAGCAGCGTTTCCTATGGCTGGGATAACTATGGCTACACCTTC. Translation gives CASSVSYGWDNYGYTF.

This clonotype was detected ten times or more. In nucleotides, the CDR3 is TGTGCCAGCAGTGAATATGGGGGGAGGACCTACGAGCAGTACTTC. It is translated as CASSEYGGRTYEQYF. The V and J genes are TRBV2 and TRBJ2-7; a weak D match, TRBD2 (6 bases). Germline V gene lookup returns CDR1 SNHLY and CDR2 FYNNEI. V dropped 2 bases and J dropped 2 bases, with 13 bases sitting between them. The CDR3 contains 15 residues.

The chain uses TRBV3-2 and TRBJ2-4; no DNA check was done on the table's D call, TRBD1. TRBV3-2 is flagged as a pseudogene. The CDR3 contains 19 residues. In nucleotides, the CDR3 is TGTGCCAGCAGCCGCCTCCGGGACAGGGGAGGCCCAGCCAAAAACATTCAGTACTTC. Protein sequence: CASSRLRDRGGPAKNIQYF.

This rearrangement joins TRBV5-5 to TRBJ2-7; D may be TRBD1 or TRBD2 (5 bases each). This CDR3 has 15 residues. Trimming took 0 bases from V and 2 from J, leaving 12 bases between them. Germline assignment: CDR1 SGHKS and CDR2 YYEKEE (reference sequence). The chain's CDR3 is CASSLVLGRTYEQYF. CDR3 DNA sequence: TGTGCCAGCAGCTTGGTTCTGGGACGGACCTACGAGCAGTACTTC. Full variable domain (missing parts from reference TRBV5-5 and TRBJ2-7): DAGVTQSPTHLIKTRGQQVTLRCSPISGHKSVSWYQQVLGQGPQFIFQYYEKEERGRGNFPDRFSARQFPNYSSELNVNALLLGDSALYLCASSLVLGRTYEQYFGPGTRLTVT.

A note on this clonotype: A read error may be the cause here, since a much bigger clone is one base away. The chain employs TRBV29-1 and TRBJ2-7; unclear D gene. The J call may not be correct, given that the DNA end is closer to TRBJ2-1. The germline V gene has CDR1 SQVTM and CDR2 ANQGSEA. The CDR3 loop spans 14 amino acids. In nucleotides, the CDR3 is TGCAGCGTTGAATGGACGGAGAGCTCCTACGAGCAGTTCTTC. This gives the protein CSVEWTESSYEQFF.

Points on this clonotype: This could be a read error, since a much larger clone is one nucleotide away. The V call is TRBV4-2, the J call TRBJ2-1; 10 bases fit TRBD2. Germline CDR1 LGHNA, CDR2 YNFKEQ. The CDR3 has 16 amino acids. CDR3 bases: TGTGCCGGCAGCCAAGAAAGGCTAGCGGGAGTCGATGAGCAGTTCTTC. It specifies CAGSQERLAGVDEQFF.

This clonotype has just a few counts. This chain joins TRBV13 and TRBJ1-5; no reliable D call. Trimming took off 1 base at V and 0 bases at J, with 7 bases between the two ends. The germline V gene encodes CDR1 PRHDT and CDR2 FYEKMQ (reference sequence). The CDR3 covers 15 residues. The CDR3 loop is CASSLVSSSNQPQHF. The CDR3 DNA reads as TGTGCCAGCAGCTTAGTTTCTAGTAGCAATCAGCCCCAGCATTTT.

The chain couples TRBV9 to TRBJ2-1, with D maybe TRBD2 (6 bases). The CDR3 has 16 residues. Deletions cut 0 bases from V and 6 bases from J, with 16 bases between. Germline CDR1 is SGDLS and CDR2 is YYNGEE. CDR3 loop: CASSVEASVMANEQFF. The CDR3, as DNA: TGTGCCAGCAGCGTAGAGGCTAGCGTGATGGCCAATGAGCAGTTCTTC. Variable domain in full (rest from reference TRBV9 and TRBJ2-1): DSGVTQTPKHLITATGQRVTLRCSPRSGDLSVYWYQQSLDQGLQFLIQYYNGEERAKGNILERFSAQQFPDLHSELNLSSLELGDSALYFCASSVEASVMANEQFFGPGTRLTVL.

This clonotype was seen only a few times. The V gene is TRBV24-1, the J gene TRBJ1-1, with 9 bases identical to TRBD1. The length of the CDR3 is 15 residues. The J segment lost 1 base and the V segment lost 5 bases, leaving 4 bases of the junction unmatched. Per germline, CDR1 KGHDR and CDR2 SFDVKD. The CDR3 protein is CATSGGDRANTEAFF. The CDR3 coding sequence is TGTGCCACCAGTGGCGGGGACAGGGCGAACACTGAAGCTTTCTTT.

There are a few counts of this clonotype. The chain is built from TRBV7-2 and TRBJ2-3, with a possible D match to TRBD2 (5 bases). This CDR3 comprises 16 residues. Trimming removed 5 bases at V and 2 bases at J, with 17 bases between. CDR1 is SGHTA and CDR2 is FQGNSA in the germline V gene. CDR3 protein: CASSHPEGRITDTQYF. Written as DNA, the CDR3 is TGTGCCAGCAGCCACCCTGAGGGTCGTATCACAGATACGCAGTATTTT.

This chain joins TRBV7-9 and TRBJ2-1, with 16 nucleotides matching TRBD2. Germline CDR1 reads SEHNR; CDR2 reads FQNEAQ (reference sequence). This CDR3 region has 18 residues. Trimming cost V 5 bases and J 1 base; bases outside gene matches: 5. CDR3 residues: CASSRGLAGGGSYNEQFF. DNA of the CDR3: TGTGCCAGCAGCCGGGGACTAGCGGGGGGGGGGTCCTACAATGAGCAGTTCTTC.

This sequence joins TRBV20-1 and TRBJ1-6, with D tentatively TRBD1 (5 bases). The CDR3 totals 15 residues. Trimming stripped 0 bases from V and 4 bases from J, with 10 bases between. Germline CDR1 is DFQATT and CDR2 is SNEGSKA (reference sequence). This CDR3 reads CSAREAQGYNSPLHF. In DNA form, the CDR3 reads TGCAGTGCTAGAGAGGCCCAGGGATATAATTCACCCCTCCACTTT.

This clonotype was counted many times. The gene calls are TRBV7-2 and TRBJ2-1; 11 nucleotides align to TRBD2. The CDR3 totals 17 residues. Germline V gene data show CDR1 as SGHTA and CDR2 as FQGNSA. With 5 bases clipped from V and 6 bases from J, the junction kept 12 bases outside the gene matches. CDR3 DNA: TGTGCCAGCAGCCCACCCCGACTAGCGGGAACGGTCAATGAGCAGTTCTTC. Translated, it gives CASSPPRLAGTVNEQFF.

The CDR3 reads CASSPNRALSYNEQFF. The CDR3 nucleotides read TGTGCCAGCAGCCCGAATCGGGCCCTCTCCTACAATGAGCAGTTCTTC. This chain connects TRBV4-2 to TRBJ2-1; no firm D call. Trimming left V 4 bases short and J 0 bases short, with 13 bases between. CDR1 and CDR2 from the germline V gene are LGHNA and YNFKEQ. The CDR3 spans 16 residues.

This clonotype was observed a handful of times. V and J are TRBV7-6 and TRBJ2-7, with 10 bases that match TRBD1. V shed 5 bases and J 5 bases; nucleotides not matched to a gene: 6. CDR3 length: 14 residues. From germline, CDR1 is SGHVS and CDR2 FNYEAQ. CDR3 coding DNA: TGTGCCAGCAGCAATATTGACAGGGGGCACGAGCAGTACTTC. Its protein is CASSNIDRGHEQYF.

In its sample, this clonotype was seen many times. V gene TRBV9 combines with J gene TRBJ2-3; D is unresolved. CDR1 and CDR2 (germline): SGDLS, YYNGEE. Trimming removed 0 bases at V and 0 bases at J, with 11 bases between. The CDR3 consists of 16 residues. DNA for the CDR3: TGTGCCAGCAGCGTAGCTCAAGGCCTTAGCACAGATACGCAGTATTTT. It specifies CASSVAQGLSTDTQYF. Together with reference TRBV9 and TRBJ2-3, the CDR3 gives the full variable domain: DSGVTQTPKHLITATGQRVTLRCSPRSGDLSVYWYQQSLDQGLQFLIQYYNGEERAKGNILERFSAQQFPDLHSELNLSSLELGDSALYFCASSVAQGLSTDTQYFGPGTRLTVL.

A few counts support this clonotype. The V call is TRBV3-1, the J call TRBJ1-1; a possible D gene is TRBD1 (6 bases). The V and J ends lost 5 bases and 4 bases respectively, with 17 bases between them. The CDR3 extends over 15 amino acids. CDR1 and CDR2 (germline): LGHDT, YNNKEL (reference sequence). The CDR3 here is CASSKQQGPGTEAFF. The CDR3 nucleotides are TGTGCCAGCAGCAAACAACAGGGCCCGGGCACTGAAGCTTTCTTT.

This clonotype showed up many times. The V gene is TRBV20-1, the J gene TRBJ2-1, with D possibly TRBD1 on 5 matching bases. Germline CDR1 is DFQATT and CDR2 is SNEGSKA (reference sequence). V lost 3 bases, J lost 7 bases, and 25 bases lay in between. The CDR3 is 17 amino acids. CDR3 coding DNA: TGCAGTGCTAGGAACACTCAATTGGGGCTGAATGGGAATGAGCAGTTCTTC. It translates to CSARNTQLGLNGNEQFF.

This chain links TRBV20-1 with TRBJ2-1; 11 bases map to TRBD2. This CDR3 has 15 amino acids. The germline gives CDR1 DFQATT, CDR2 SNEGSKA (reference sequence). Unmatched junction bases numbered 11, after V lost 5 bases and J lost 8 bases. The CDR3 nucleotides are TGCAGTGCTCGCCTCGGTAGCGGGAGGGTCTATGAGCAGTTCTTC. Amino acids: CSARLGSGRVYEQFF.

The CDR3 coding sequence is TGCGCCAGCAGCCAAGCGGGACTAGCGGGAGGCGATGAGCAGTTCTTC. Its protein product is CASSQAGLAGGDEQFF. The rearrangement links TRBV4-3 to TRBJ2-1, with 15 nucleotides matching TRBD2. The junction had 3 bases not matched to a gene; V was cut back by 1 base and J by 8 bases. The CDR3 extends over 16 amino acids. Looked up from germline, CDR1 is LGHNA and CDR2 is YSLEER.

In this sample, this clonotype turned up many times. V gene TRBV11-2 combines with J gene TRBJ1-4; 7 bases align to TRBD1. The junction had 12 bases not matched to a gene; V was cut back by 4 bases and J by 7 bases. CDR1 is SGHAT, CDR2 FQNNGV, per germline. There are 16 residues in the CDR3. The CDR3 is CASSSRTGAGGEKLFF. The CDR3, as DNA: TGTGCCAGCAGCTCGAGAACAGGGGCGGGGGGTGAAAAACTGTTTTTT.

A note on this clonotype: With a much larger clone just one base away, this may be a read error. The chain links TRBV3-1 to TRBJ2-7; 9 positions match TRBD2. This CDR3 has 15 residues. The germline V gene encodes CDR1 LGHDT and CDR2 YNNKEL (reference sequence). CDR3 coding DNA: TGTACCAGCAGCAAATTAGCGGGGGAAGGGGACGAGCAGTACTTC. This translates into CTSSKLAGEGDEQYF.

This clonotype was found a few times. The V call is TRBV28, the J call TRBJ1-3; 9 bases align to TRBD1. V lost 1 base, J lost 0 bases, and 4 bases stayed unmatched. Germline V gene data show CDR1 as MDHEN and CDR2 as SYDVKM. The CDR3 totals 17 residues. CDR3 sequence: CASSLSLGQGSGNTIYF. The CDR3 nucleotides read TGTGCCAGCAGTTTATCTTTGGGACAGGGCTCTGGAAACACCATATATTTT.

This clonotype came up many times. V gene TRBV28 combines with J gene TRBJ2-7; the match to TRBD2 covers 13 bases. Trimming at V came to 2 bases and at J to 3 bases, leaving 4 bases not matched to a gene. Germline V gives CDR1 MDHEN, CDR2 SYDVKM. This CDR3 has 16 amino acids. The DNA for the CDR3 is TGTGCCAGCAGTTTAATCGGACTAGCGGGAGTCTACGAGCAGTACTTC. Protein product: CASSLIGLAGVYEQYF.

This chain connects TRBV5-1 to TRBJ2-1, with D maybe TRBD2 (5 bases). The CDR3 sequence is 16 residues long. CDR1 and CDR2 from the germline V gene are SGHRS and YFSETQ. The ends were cut back, 0 bases at V and 4 bases at J, with 14 bases in the middle. CDR3 sequence: CASSLAITRLYNEQFF. The CDR3 DNA follows: TGCGCCAGCAGCTTGGCCATAACTAGGTTGTACAATGAGCAGTTCTTC.